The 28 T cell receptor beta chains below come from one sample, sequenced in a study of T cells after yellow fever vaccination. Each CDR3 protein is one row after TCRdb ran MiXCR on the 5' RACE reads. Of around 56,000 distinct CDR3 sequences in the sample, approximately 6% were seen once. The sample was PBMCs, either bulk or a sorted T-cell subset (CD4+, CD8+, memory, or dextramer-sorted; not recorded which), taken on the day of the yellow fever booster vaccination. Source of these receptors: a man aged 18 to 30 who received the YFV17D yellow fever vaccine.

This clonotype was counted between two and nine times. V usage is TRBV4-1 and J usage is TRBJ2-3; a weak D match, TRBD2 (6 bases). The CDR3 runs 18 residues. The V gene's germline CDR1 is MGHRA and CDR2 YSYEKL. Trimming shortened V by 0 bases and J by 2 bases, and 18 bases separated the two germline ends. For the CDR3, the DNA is TGCGCCAGCAGCCAAGATCACCGGGACTCTCGATTCACAGATACGCAGTATTTT. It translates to CASSQDHRDSRFTDTQYF.

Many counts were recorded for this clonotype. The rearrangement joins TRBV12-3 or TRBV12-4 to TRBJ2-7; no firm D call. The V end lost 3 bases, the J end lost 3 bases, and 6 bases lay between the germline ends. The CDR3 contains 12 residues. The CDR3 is CASSFDGYEQYF. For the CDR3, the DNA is TGTGCCAGCAGTTTCGATGGCTACGAGCAGTACTTC.

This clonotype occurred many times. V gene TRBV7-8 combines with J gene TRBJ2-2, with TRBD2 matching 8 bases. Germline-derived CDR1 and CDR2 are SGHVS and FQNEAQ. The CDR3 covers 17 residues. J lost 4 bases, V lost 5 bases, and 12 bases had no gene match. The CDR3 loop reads CASSEIGTRIFTGELFF. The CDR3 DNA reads TGTGCCAGCAGCGAAATAGGGACTAGAATCTTCACCGGGGAGCTGTTTTTT.

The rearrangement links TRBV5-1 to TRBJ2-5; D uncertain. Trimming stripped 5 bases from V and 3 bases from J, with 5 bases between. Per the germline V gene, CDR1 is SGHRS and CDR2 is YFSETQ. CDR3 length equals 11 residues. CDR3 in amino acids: CASREEETQYF. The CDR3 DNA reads TGCGCCAGCAGAGAGGAAGAGACCCAGTACTTC.

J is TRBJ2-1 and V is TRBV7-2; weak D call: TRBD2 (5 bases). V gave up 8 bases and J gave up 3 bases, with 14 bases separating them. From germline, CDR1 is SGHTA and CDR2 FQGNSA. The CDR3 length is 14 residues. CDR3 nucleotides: TGTGCCAGCTGCTGGGGAGCGGACTACAATGAGCAGTTCTTC. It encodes CASCWGADYNEQFF.

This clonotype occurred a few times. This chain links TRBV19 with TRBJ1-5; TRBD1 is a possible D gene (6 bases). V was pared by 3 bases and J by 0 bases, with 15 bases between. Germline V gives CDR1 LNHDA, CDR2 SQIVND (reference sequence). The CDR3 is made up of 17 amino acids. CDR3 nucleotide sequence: TGTGCCAGTAGTATTGACAGGAAGAGGGTTAGCAATCAGCCCCAGCATTTT. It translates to CASSIDRKRVSNQPQHF. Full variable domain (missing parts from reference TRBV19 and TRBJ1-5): DGGITQSPKYLFRKEGQNVTLSCEQNLNHDAMYWYRQDPGQGLRLIYYSQIVNDFQKGDIAEGYSVSREKKESFPLTVTSAQKNPTAFYLCASSIDRKRVSNQPQHFGDGTRLSIL.

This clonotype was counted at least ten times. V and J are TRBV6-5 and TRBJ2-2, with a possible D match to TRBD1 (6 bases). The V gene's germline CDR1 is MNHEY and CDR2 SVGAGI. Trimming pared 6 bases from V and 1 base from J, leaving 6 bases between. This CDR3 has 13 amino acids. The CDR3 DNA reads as TGTGCCAGCAGAGGGGGGAACACCGGGGAGCTGTTTTTT. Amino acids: CASRGGNTGELFF.

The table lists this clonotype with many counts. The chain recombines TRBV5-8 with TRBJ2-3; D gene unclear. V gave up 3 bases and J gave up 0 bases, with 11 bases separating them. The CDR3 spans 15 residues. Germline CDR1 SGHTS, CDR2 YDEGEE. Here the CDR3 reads CASSSPRASTDTQYF. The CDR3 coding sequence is TGTGCCAGCAGCTCCCCTAGGGCTAGCACAGATACGCAGTATTTT.

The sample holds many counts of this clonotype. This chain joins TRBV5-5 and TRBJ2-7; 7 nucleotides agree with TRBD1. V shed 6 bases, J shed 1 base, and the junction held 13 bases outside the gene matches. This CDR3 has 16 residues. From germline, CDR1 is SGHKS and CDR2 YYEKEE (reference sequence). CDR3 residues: CASINFRDSHSYEQYF. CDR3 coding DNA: TGTGCCAGCATCAATTTCCGGGACAGTCATTCCTACGAGCAGTACTTC.

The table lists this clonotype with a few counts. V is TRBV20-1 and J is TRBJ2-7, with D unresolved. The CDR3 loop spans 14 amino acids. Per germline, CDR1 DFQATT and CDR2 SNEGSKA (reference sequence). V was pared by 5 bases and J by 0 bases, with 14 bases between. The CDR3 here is CSADDGQSSYEQYF. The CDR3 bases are TGCAGTGCTGACGACGGGCAAAGCTCCTACGAGCAGTACTTC.

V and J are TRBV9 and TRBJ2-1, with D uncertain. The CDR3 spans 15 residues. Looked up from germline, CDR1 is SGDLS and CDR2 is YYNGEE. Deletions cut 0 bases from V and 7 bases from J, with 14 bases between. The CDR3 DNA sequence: TGTGCCAGCAGCGTAGGGGTCACGGTGGGTAATGAGCAGTTCTTC. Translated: CASSVGVTVGNEQFF.

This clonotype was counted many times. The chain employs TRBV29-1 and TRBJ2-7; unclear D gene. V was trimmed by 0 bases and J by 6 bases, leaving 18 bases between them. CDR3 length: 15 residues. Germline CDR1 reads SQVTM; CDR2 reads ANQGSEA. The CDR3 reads CSVEDRQSSSREQYF. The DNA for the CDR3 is TGCAGCGTTGAAGATCGGCAGAGCTCCTCACGCGAGCAGTACTTC.

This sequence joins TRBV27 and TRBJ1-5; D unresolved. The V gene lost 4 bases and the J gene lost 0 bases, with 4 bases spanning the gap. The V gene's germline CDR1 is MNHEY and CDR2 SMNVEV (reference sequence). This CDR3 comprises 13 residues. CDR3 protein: CASSSFSNQPQHF. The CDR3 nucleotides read TGTGCCAGCAGTTCCTTTAGCAATCAGCCCCAGCATTTT.

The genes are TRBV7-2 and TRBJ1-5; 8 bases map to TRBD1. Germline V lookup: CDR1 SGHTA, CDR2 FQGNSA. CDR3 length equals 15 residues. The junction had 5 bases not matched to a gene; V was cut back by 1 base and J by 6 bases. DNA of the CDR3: TGTGCCAGCAGCTTAGGGGCAGGGGGCGGTCAGCCCCAGCATTTT. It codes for CASSLGAGGGQPQHF.

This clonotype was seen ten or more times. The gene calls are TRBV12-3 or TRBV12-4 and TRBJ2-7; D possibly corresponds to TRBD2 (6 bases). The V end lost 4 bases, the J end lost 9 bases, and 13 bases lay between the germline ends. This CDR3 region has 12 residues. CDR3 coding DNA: TGTGCCAGCAGTTCCTGGGACTTGCGGCAGTACGTC. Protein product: CASSSWDLRQYV.

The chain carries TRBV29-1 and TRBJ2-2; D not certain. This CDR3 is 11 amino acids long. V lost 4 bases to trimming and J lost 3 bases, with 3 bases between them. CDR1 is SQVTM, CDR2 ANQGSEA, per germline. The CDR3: CSVGYTGELFF. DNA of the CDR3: TGCAGCGTTGGGTACACCGGGGAGCTGTTTTTT.

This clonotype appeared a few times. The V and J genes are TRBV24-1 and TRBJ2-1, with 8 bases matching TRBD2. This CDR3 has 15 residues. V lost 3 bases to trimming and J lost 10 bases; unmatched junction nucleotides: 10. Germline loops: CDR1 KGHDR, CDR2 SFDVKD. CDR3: CATSDGTGTREEQFF. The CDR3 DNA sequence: TGTGCCACCAGTGATGGCACCGGGACTAGAGAGGAGCAGTTCTTC.

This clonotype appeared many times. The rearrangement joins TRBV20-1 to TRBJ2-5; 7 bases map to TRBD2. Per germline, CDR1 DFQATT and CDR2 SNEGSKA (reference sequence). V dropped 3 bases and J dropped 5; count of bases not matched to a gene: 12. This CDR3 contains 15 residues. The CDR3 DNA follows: TGCAGTGCTAGGGACGGGGCGGGAGTAGTGGAGACCCAGTACTTC. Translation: CSARDGAGVVETQYF.

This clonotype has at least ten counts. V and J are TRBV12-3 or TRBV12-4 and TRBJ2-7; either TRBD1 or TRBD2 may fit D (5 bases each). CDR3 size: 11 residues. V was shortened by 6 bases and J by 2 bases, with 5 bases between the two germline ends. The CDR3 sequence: CASRGAYEQYF. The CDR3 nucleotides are TGTGCCAGCAGGGGGGCCTACGAGCAGTACTTC.

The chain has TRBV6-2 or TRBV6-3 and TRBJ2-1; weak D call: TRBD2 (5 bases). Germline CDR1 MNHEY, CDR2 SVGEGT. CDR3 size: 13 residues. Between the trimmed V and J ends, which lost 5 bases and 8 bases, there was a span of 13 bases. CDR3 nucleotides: TGTGCCAGCAGTCCCGGGGTAGTCCATGAGCAGTTCTTC. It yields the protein CASSPGVVHEQFF.

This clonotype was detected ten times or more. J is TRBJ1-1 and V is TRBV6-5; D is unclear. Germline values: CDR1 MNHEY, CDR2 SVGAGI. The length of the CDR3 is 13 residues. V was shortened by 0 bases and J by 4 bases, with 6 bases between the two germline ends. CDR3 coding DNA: TGTGCCAGCAGTTACTCCGCCGGCACTGAAGCTTTCTTT. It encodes CASSYSAGTEAFF.

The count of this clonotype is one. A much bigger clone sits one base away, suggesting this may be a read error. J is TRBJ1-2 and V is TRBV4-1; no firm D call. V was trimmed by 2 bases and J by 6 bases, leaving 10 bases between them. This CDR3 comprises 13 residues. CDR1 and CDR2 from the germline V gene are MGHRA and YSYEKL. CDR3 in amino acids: CASSQIMENGYTF. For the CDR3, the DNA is TGCGCCAGCAGCCAAATTATGGAGAATGGCTACACCTTC.

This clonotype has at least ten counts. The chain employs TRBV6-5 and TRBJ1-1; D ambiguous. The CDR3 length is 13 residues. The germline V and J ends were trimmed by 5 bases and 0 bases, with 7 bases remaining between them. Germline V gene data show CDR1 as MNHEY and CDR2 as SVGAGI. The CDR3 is CASSQGVNTEAFF. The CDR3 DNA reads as TGTGCCAGCAGTCAAGGCGTGAACACTGAAGCTTTCTTT.

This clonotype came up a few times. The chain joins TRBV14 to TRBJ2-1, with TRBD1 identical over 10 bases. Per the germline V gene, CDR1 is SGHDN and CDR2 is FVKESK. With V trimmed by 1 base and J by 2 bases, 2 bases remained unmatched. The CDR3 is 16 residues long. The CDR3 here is CASSQAGTGAYNEQFF. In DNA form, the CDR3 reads TGTGCCAGCAGCCAAGCCGGGACAGGGGCCTACAATGAGCAGTTCTTC.

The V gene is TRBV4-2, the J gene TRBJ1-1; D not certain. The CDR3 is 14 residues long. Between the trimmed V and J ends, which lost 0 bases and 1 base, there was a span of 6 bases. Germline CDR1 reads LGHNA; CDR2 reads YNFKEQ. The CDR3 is CASSQDTGNTEAFF. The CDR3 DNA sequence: TGTGCCAGCAGCCAAGATACGGGGAACACTGAAGCTTTCTTT.

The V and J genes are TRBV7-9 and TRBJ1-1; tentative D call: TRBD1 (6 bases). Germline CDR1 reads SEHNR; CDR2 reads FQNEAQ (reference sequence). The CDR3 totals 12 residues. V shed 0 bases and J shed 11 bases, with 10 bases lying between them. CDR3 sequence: CASSLARGPAFF. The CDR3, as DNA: TGTGCCAGCAGCTTAGCCCGGGGGCCGGCTTTCTTT.

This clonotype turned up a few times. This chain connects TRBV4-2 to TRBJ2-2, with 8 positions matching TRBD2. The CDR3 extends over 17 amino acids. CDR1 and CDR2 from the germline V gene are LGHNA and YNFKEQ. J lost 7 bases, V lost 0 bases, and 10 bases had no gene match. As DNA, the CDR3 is TGTGCCAGCAGCCAAGAGTTAAAGGGACTAGTTATCGGGGAGCTGTTTTTT. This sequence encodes CASSQELKGLVIGELFF.

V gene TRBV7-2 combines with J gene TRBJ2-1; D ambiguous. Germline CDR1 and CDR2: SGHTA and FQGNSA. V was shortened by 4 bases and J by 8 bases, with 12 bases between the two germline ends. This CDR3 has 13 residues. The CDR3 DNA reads TGTGCCAGCAGCTATCTACTTGTCTATGAGCAGTTCTTC. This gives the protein CASSYLLVYEQFF.